One and the same sample provided the 25 T cell receptor beta chains below, sequenced in a study of early T cells in non-severe SARS-CoV-2 infection. TCRdb re-analysed the 5' RACE reads in MiXCR, keeping a single row per CDR3 protein. Among 50,000 to 60,000 distinct CDR3 sequences, about 10% were seen once, and the ten largest hold just over 4.5%. Material: whole blood. Every receptor here comes from an adult who was a healthcare worker with PCR-confirmed SARS-CoV-2 infection or an uninfected control (not recorded which).

This clonotype was found a few times. The chain carries TRBV4-2 and TRBJ2-3; 7 bases line up with TRBD2. Germline lookup yields CDR1 LGHNA and CDR2 YNFKEQ. Unmatched junction bases numbered 1, after V lost 0 bases and J lost 4 bases. The CDR3 contains 14 residues. The CDR3 loop reads CASSQEGGADTQYF. The CDR3 DNA reads as TGTGCCAGCAGCCAAGAGGGAGGGGCAGATACGCAGTATTTT.

This clonotype was detected many times. V gene TRBV7-2 combines with J gene TRBJ1-2; D not resolved. The CDR3 spans 12 residues. Germline V gene sequence: CDR1 SGHTA, CDR2 FQGNSA. Trimming left V 2 bases short and J 8 bases short, with 9 bases between. The DNA for the CDR3 is TGTGCCAGCAGCTTAAACGCGGGCGGCTACACCTTC. Amino acid sequence: CASSLNAGGYTF.

V usage is TRBV7-9 and J usage is TRBJ2-7; 8 bases fit TRBD1. Trimming took 5 bases from V and 2 from J; bases not matched to a gene: 8. CDR1 and CDR2 (germline): SEHNR, FQNEAQ (reference sequence). This CDR3 is built from 15 residues. This CDR3 is CASSGNRDRTYEQYF. DNA for the CDR3: TGTGCCAGCAGCGGCAATCGGGACAGGACCTACGAGCAGTACTTC.

This clonotype was seen a handful of times. V is TRBV10-2 and J is TRBJ2-7; D possibly uses TRBD1 or TRBD2 (5 bases each). V was clipped by 8 bases and J by 5 bases, with 16 bases between them. There are 13 residues in the CDR3. Germline CDR1 is WSHSY and CDR2 is SAAADI. CDR3 sequence: CASGDPGGHEQYF. DNA of the CDR3: TGCGCCAGCGGGGACCCCGGAGGCCACGAGCAGTACTTC.

There are many counts of this clonotype. The V gene is TRBV5-1, the J gene TRBJ1-1; 8 positions match TRBD1. Trimming at V came to 3 bases and at J to 1 base, leaving 5 bases not matched to a gene. From germline, CDR1 is SGHRS and CDR2 YFSETQ. The CDR3 runs 15 residues. The CDR3 region is CASSSGGARNTEAFF. CDR3 DNA: TGCGCCAGCAGCTCAGGGGGCGCGAGGAACACTGAAGCTTTCTTT.

In its sample, this clonotype was seen a few times. The rearrangement links TRBV12-5 to TRBJ2-7, with TRBD2 as a possible D gene (6 bases). The CDR3 is made up of 13 amino acids. V lost 9 bases to trimming and J lost 4 bases, with 16 bases between them. Germline V CDR1 and CDR2: LGHNT, FRNRAP. Here the CDR3 reads CARTGVREYEQYF. As DNA, the CDR3 is TGTGCTAGGACGGGGGTTAGGGAATACGAGCAGTACTTC.

This clonotype was recorded many times. The chain couples TRBV6-6 to TRBJ1-1; 8 bases agree with TRBD1. Per the germline V gene, CDR1 is MNHNY and CDR2 is SVGAGI (reference sequence). The CDR3 is made up of 15 amino acids. The trim removed 2 bases at V and 5 bases at J, leaving 7 bases unmatched. Here the CDR3 DNA reads TGTGCCAGCAGTTACGGGCGACAGGGGAGAACTGAAGCTTTCTTT. It yields the protein CASSYGRQGRTEAFF.

This chain links TRBV3-1 with TRBJ2-7; D not certain. Trimming stripped 4 bases from V and 2 bases from J, with 12 bases between. This CDR3 spans 14 amino acids. Germline CDR1 reads LGHDT; CDR2 reads YNNKEL (reference sequence). CDR3: CASSRAAPAYEQYF. The CDR3, as DNA: TGTGCCAGCAGCCGGGCTGCTCCGGCCTACGAGCAGTACTTC.

In this sample, this clonotype turned up many times. The chain carries TRBV2 and TRBJ2-3, with D maybe TRBD2 (6 bases). Germline-derived CDR1 and CDR2 are SNHLY and FYNNEI. This CDR3 has 14 residues. V lost 5 bases and J 3 bases, leaving 12 bases between the germline ends. The CDR3 region is CASSRGEVTDTQYF. In nucleotides, the CDR3 is TGTGCCAGCAGTCGAGGGGAGGTAACAGATACGCAGTATTTT. The variable domain in full, with the rest retrieved from reference TRBV2 and TRBJ2-3, is EPEVTQTPSHQVTQMGQEVILRCVPISNHLYFYWYRQILGQKVEFLVSFYNNEISEKSEIFDDQFSVERPDGSNFTLKIRSTKLEDSAMYFCASSRGEVTDTQYFGPGTRLTVL.

This clonotype was observed a handful of times. The rearrangement uses TRBV29-1 and TRBJ2-3, with 8 bases aligning to TRBD2. The CDR3 runs 12 residues. V was clipped by 7 bases and J by 1 base; unmatched bases: 1. Germline assignment: CDR1 SQVTM and CDR2 ANQGSEA. CDR3 nucleotides: TGCAGCGCGGGGGGGGGCACAGATACGCAGTATTTT. Translating gives CSAGGGTDTQYF.

This chain joins TRBV21-1 and TRBJ2-7; the table calls TRBD1, which could not be checked here. TRBV21-1 is deemed a pseudogene. The CDR3 runs to 12 residues. The CDR3 here is CASGTVSYEQYF. The CDR3 bases are TGTGCCAGTGGGACAGTTTCCTACGAGCAGTACTTC.

In this sample, this clonotype turned up many times. This chain's CDR3 is CASSSGQGPNQPQHF. In DNA form, the CDR3 reads TGTGCCAGTAGTTCGGGACAGGGCCCAAATCAGCCCCAGCATTTT. The chain uses TRBV19 and TRBJ1-5; 9 bases are shared with TRBD1. The junction had 6 bases not matched to a gene; V was cut back by 5 bases and J by 4 bases. The CDR3 extends over 15 amino acids. Germline V gene lookup returns CDR1 LNHDA and CDR2 SQIVND (reference sequence). The full variable domain, completed using reference TRBV19 and TRBJ1-5, is DGGITQSPKYLFRKEGQNVTLSCEQNLNHDAMYWYRQDPGQGLRLIYYSQIVNDFQKGDIAEGYSVSREKKESFPLTVTSAQKNPTAFYLCASSSGQGPNQPQHFGDGTRLSIL.

The chain has TRBV4-1 and TRBJ1-4; D uncertain. Between the trimmed V and J ends, which lost 4 bases and 10 bases, there was a span of 7 bases. Germline V CDR1 and CDR2: MGHRA, YSYEKL. CDR3 length: 11 amino acids. This CDR3 reads CASSLGRKLFF. CDR3 in DNA: TGCGCCAGCAGCCTTGGACGAAAACTGTTTTTT.

This chain joins TRBV10-3 and TRBJ1-1; the D gene is possibly TRBD1 (5 bases). V shed 8 bases and J shed 4 bases, with 11 bases lying between them. The CDR3 consists of 12 residues. Germline-derived CDR1 and CDR2 are ENHRY and SYGVKD. As DNA, the CDR3 is TGTGCCATCGAATCGCAGGGCACTGAAGCTTTCTTT. This sequence encodes CAIESQGTEAFF.

The chain carries TRBV24-1 and TRBJ2-1, with TRBD2 identical over 8 bases. V was clipped by 6 bases and J by 7 bases; unmatched bases: 10. Germline V gene data show CDR1 as KGHDR and CDR2 as SFDVKD. The CDR3 loop spans 15 amino acids. The CDR3 sequence is CATSRSGSQRNEQFF. The CDR3 nucleotides read TGTGCCACCAGTAGAAGCGGGAGTCAGAGGAATGAGCAGTTCTTC.

The rearrangement uses TRBV7-2 and TRBJ2-3; TRBD1 agrees at 9 bases. CDR1 is SGHTA, CDR2 FQGNSA, per germline. The junction had 9 bases not matched to a gene; V was cut back by 10 bases and J by 4 bases. This CDR3 has 14 residues. The CDR3 sequence: CATDGTGMSDTQYF. CDR3 bases: TGTGCCACTGACGGGACAGGGATGTCAGATACGCAGTATTTT.

The sample holds a few counts of this clonotype. This chain links TRBV6-2 or TRBV6-3 with TRBJ2-7; D might be TRBD1 (6 bases). Germline V gene lookup returns CDR1 MNHEY and CDR2 SVGEGT. V lost 2 bases and J lost 3, with 11 bases in between. The CDR3 spans 14 residues. The CDR3 DNA reads TGTGCCAGCAGTTACATGGGGGCTATCTACGAGCAGTACTTC. This codes for CASSYMGAIYEQYF.

The sample holds many counts of this clonotype. The chain couples TRBV28 to TRBJ2-7; 9 bases line up with TRBD1. The CDR3 covers 15 residues. Per the germline V gene, CDR1 is MDHEN and CDR2 is SYDVKM. V shed 3 bases, J shed 5 bases, and the junction held 8 bases outside the gene matches. CDR3 residues: CASSLSGTGSNEQYF. The DNA for the CDR3 is TGTGCCAGCAGTTTGTCCGGGACAGGGAGTAACGAGCAGTACTTC.

DNA of the CDR3: TGTGCCAGCAGCTTGTTCCAGGTGAACACTGAAGCTTTCTTT. It codes for CASSLFQVNTEAFF. V is TRBV5-4 and J is TRBJ1-1, with unresolved D. CDR1 is SGHNT, CDR2 YYREEE, per germline (reference sequence). CDR3 length: 14 amino acids. The germline V and J ends were trimmed by 1 base and 0 bases, with 7 bases remaining between them. The entire variable domain, with the rest obtained from reference TRBV5-4 and TRBJ1-1, is as follows: ETGVTQSPTHLIKTRGQQVTLRCSSQSGHNTVSWYQQALGQGPQFIFQYYREEENGRGNFPPRFSGLQFPNYSSELNVNALELDDSALYLCASSLFQVNTEAFFGQGTRLTVV.

The chain couples TRBV20-1 to TRBJ2-1; 8 bases align to TRBD1. This CDR3 is built from 16 residues. Germline values: CDR1 DFQATT, CDR2 SNEGSKA (reference sequence). The V gene end was trimmed by 3 bases and the J gene end by 6 bases; junction bases not matched to a gene: 13. The CDR3 coding sequence is TGCAGTGCTAGTTCACAGGGGGTCACTTGGCGCAATGAGCAGTTCTTC. Amino acid sequence: CSASSQGVTWRNEQFF.

The chain couples TRBV5-1 to TRBJ1-4, with 7 bases matching TRBD1. This CDR3 is built from 14 residues. From germline, CDR1 is SGHRS and CDR2 YFSETQ. J lost 3 bases, V lost 4 bases, and 3 bases had no gene match. The CDR3 region is CASSEGTANEKLFF. CDR3 coding DNA: TGCGCCAGCAGCGAGGGGACAGCTAATGAAAAACTGTTTTTT.

This clonotype was detected a few times. The chain is built from TRBV3-1 and TRBJ2-1, with 9 bases fitting TRBD2. Looked up from germline, CDR1 is LGHDT and CDR2 is YNNKEL (reference sequence). With V trimmed by 1 base and J by 8 bases, 6 bases remained unmatched. There are 15 residues in the CDR3. The CDR3 sequence is CASSQGGGAVYEQFF. CDR3 bases: TGTGCCAGCAGCCAAGGCGGGGGGGCGGTTTATGAGCAGTTCTTC.

The chain is built from TRBV12-3 or TRBV12-4 and TRBJ2-5; 8 nucleotides align to TRBD2. V was pared by 6 bases and J by 5 bases, with 14 bases of the junction left unmatched. This CDR3 has 16 residues. The CDR3 nucleotides are TGTGCCAGCAGCCGCCCCGGCGGGAGGACGCGGGAGACCCAGTACTTC. Translated: CASSRPGGRTRETQYF.

V and J are TRBV29-1 and TRBJ2-3; D gene unclear. There are 10 residues in the CDR3. Germline CDR1 SQVTM, CDR2 ANQGSEA. The V end lost 4 bases, the J end lost 9 bases, and 8 bases lay between the germline ends. CDR3 amino acids: CSVVLNTQYF. CDR3 in DNA: TGCAGCGTTGTACTCAACACGCAGTATTTT.

This clonotype was picked up many times. V is TRBV20-1 and J is TRBJ2-5; TRBD2 matches at 9 bases. Trimming cost V 5 bases and J 3 bases; bases outside gene matches: 7. Germline-derived CDR1 and CDR2 are DFQATT and SNEGSKA (reference sequence). This CDR3 has 14 amino acids. The CDR3, as DNA: TGCAGTGCTGCCCGGACTAGCGAGGAAGAGACCCAGTACTTC. Its protein product is CSAARTSEEETQYF.